What follows describes a single T cell receptor (beta chain). Its antigen is still unknown. Different DNA sequences within this sample yield the same CDR3. Trimming cost V 1 base and J 3 bases; bases outside gene matches: 2. This CDR3 is built from 16 residues. Per the germline V gene, CDR1 is SGHTA and CDR2 is FQGNSA. As processed by the authors: Because ImmunoSEQ provided only junction sequences with no quality scores, the filtering differed. Method: immunoSEQ multiplex PCR; TCRdb's copy keeps in-frame clones and lacks some. Clone size and V and J calls were adopted from that table, with D and trimming inferred from the DNA. The table lists around 2.5 million clones, under 95% of them singletons, with about 0.34% in the top ten. This sample is drawn from a study of shared clonotypes between healthy human individuals. Study-wide context: Each donor had three CD4 naive, three CD4 memory, two CD8 naive and one CD8 memory plate.

General study results and limits: Clonotypes not shared had lower generation probabilities than those common to all four donors. Read depth was anticipated to influence clonotype sharing among donors.

V is TRBV7-2 and J is TRBJ2-7; 14 bases are a match to TRBD2. The clonotype was recovered from a man younger than 35 in good health. Some clones in this sample may be carry-over from other donors' samples. Sequencing was done on a sample of naive CD4+ T cells from PBMCs. As for subset: CD45RA+ positively selected. The CDR3 spells CASSLEGTSGSYEQYF. In DNA form, the CDR3 reads TGTGCCAGCAGCTTAGAGGGGACTAGCGGGAGCTACGAGCAGTACTTC.